These T cell receptor beta chains were read from a single sample in a study of OX40 agonist ivuxolimab in advanced cancers. The protocol was immunoSEQ multiplex PCR, while the TCRdb copy is restricted to in-frame clones and leaves out a portion. Of about 69,000 clones in the sample, 80% to 95% were seen once. This specimen was CD4+ or CD8+ T cells sorted from blood, taken in a trial of the OX40 agonist ivuxolimab. All receptors come from an adult with an advanced solid tumor such as melanoma, head and neck, liver or kidney cancer. Each CDR3 is given with its conserved first and last residue. Each record gives: J gene, D gene, V gene, CDR3 protein, CDR3 DNA. The D gene is left open where the match is weak.

j_call: TRBJ2-7; d_call: NA; v_call: TRBV7-6; cdr3_aa: CASSLGGIGYEQYF; cdr3_nt: TGTGCCAGCAGCTTAGGAGGAATCGGCTACGAGCAGTACTTC
j_call: TRBJ2-7; d_call: NA; v_call: TRBV5-1; cdr3_aa: CASSLKDTEGDEQYF; cdr3_nt: TGCGCCAGCAGCTTGAAAGATACCGAAGGCGACGAGCAGTACTTC
j_call: TRBJ2-5; d_call: NA; v_call: TRBV5-5; cdr3_aa: CASSSPGQGQETQYF; cdr3_nt: TGTGCCAGCAGCTCTCCGGGGCAGGGGCAAGAGACCCAGTACTTC
j_call: TRBJ2-2; d_call: TRBD2; v_call: TRBV19; cdr3_aa: CASSMAGGPTGELFF; cdr3_nt: TGTGCCAGTAGTATGGCGGGAGGGCCCACCGGGGAGCTGTTTTTT
j_call: TRBJ2-1; d_call: NA; v_call: TRBV27; cdr3_aa: CASRLGGDYNEQFF; cdr3_nt: TGTGCCAGCAGGTTAGGAGGGGACTACAATGAGCAGTTCTTC
j_call: TRBJ1-3; d_call: NA; v_call: TRBV10-3; cdr3_aa: CAISDDPGTPGGNTIYF; cdr3_nt: TGTGCCATCAGTGACGACCCAGGGACTCCTGGTGGAAACACCATATATTTT
j_call: TRBJ1-1; d_call: NA; v_call: TRBV13; cdr3_aa: CASSPPQGNTEAFF; cdr3_nt: TGTGCCAGCAGCCCCCCCCAGGGAAATACTGAAGCTTTCTTT
j_call: TRBJ2-7; d_call: TRBD1; v_call: TRBV25-1; cdr3_aa: CASSLTGVTDEQYF; cdr3_nt: TGTGCCAGCAGCCTGACAGGGGTCACTGACGAGCAGTACTTC
j_call: TRBJ1-1; d_call: NA; v_call: TRBV20-1; cdr3_aa: CSALKVVSFF; cdr3_nt: TGCAGTGCTCTAAAGGTTGTGTCTTTCTTT
j_call: TRBJ2-1; d_call: NA; v_call: TRBV28; cdr3_aa: CASSPPSGRVSNEQFF; cdr3_nt: TGTGCCAGCAGCCCTCCGTCGGGCAGGGTTTCCAATGAGCAGTTCTTC
j_call: TRBJ1-1; d_call: NA; v_call: TRBV4-1; cdr3_aa: CASSGSLTGLAEAFF; cdr3_nt: TGCGCCAGCAGCGGTTCACTTACAGGGTTGGCTGAAGCTTTCTTT
j_call: TRBJ1-6; d_call: NA; v_call: TRBV7-2; cdr3_aa: CASTRYRDKHSPLHF; cdr3_nt: TGTGCCAGCACCAGATACAGGGATAAGCATTCACCCCTCCACTTT
j_call: TRBJ1-5; d_call: NA; v_call: TRBV27; cdr3_aa: CASSLSMGYAVPQHF; cdr3_nt: TGTGCCAGCAGTTTATCGATGGGGTACGCGGTTCCCCAGCATTTT
j_call: TRBJ2-6; d_call: NA; v_call: TRBV4-1; cdr3_aa: CASSHSSGANVLTF; cdr3_nt: TGCGCCAGCAGCCACAGCTCTGGGGCCAACGTCCTGACTTTC
j_call: TRBJ1-2; d_call: NA; v_call: TRBV10-2; cdr3_aa: CASSYSKGGVYGYTF; cdr3_nt: TGCGCCAGCAGTTACAGTAAGGGGGGCGTCTATGGCTACACCTTC
j_call: TRBJ2-1; d_call: NA; v_call: TRBV7-9; cdr3_aa: CASSPPLGDEQFF; cdr3_nt: TGTGCCAGCAGCCCACCGCTTGGGGATGAGCAGTTCTTC